The 31 T cell receptor beta chains given below trace back to one sample, sequenced in a study of cytomegalovirus exposure and HLA in healthy donors. Primers: 60 Vbeta forward and 13 Jbeta reverse. The method was immunoSEQ multiplex PCR; TCRdb's version includes in-frame clones alone and lacks a portion of them. The sample spans some 130,000 clones; the ten largest clones claim 1.5% to 2%. Sequenced input: PBMCs. These receptors originate from a young man in good health and CMV-seronegative.

The V gene is TRBV28, the J gene TRBJ2-7, with D uncertain. The CDR3 is made up of 14 amino acids. In germline, CDR1 is MDHEN, CDR2 SYDVKM. The ends were cut back, 5 bases at V and 3 bases at J, with 14 bases in the middle. The CDR3: CASSPVLGVYEQYF. CDR3 DNA: TGTGCCAGCAGTCCTGTCCTAGGAGTCTACGAGCAGTACTTC.

V gene TRBV5-6 combines with J gene TRBJ2-7, with D possibly being TRBD2 (5 bases). The germline CDR1 and CDR2 sequences are SGHDT and YYEEEE. V was cut by 4 bases and J by 0 bases, with 14 bases left in between. CDR3 length equals 15 residues. The CDR3 loop is CASSPIAFSSYEQYF. Written as DNA, the CDR3 is TGTGCCAGCAGCCCTATAGCGTTTAGCTCCTACGAGCAGTACTTC.

The chain uses TRBV5-1 and TRBJ2-7; the match to TRBD1 covers 12 bases. The V and J ends lost 3 bases and 6 bases, in that order; junction bases with no gene match: 16. There are 18 residues in the CDR3. Germline values: CDR1 SGHRS, CDR2 YFSETQ. The CDR3 region has the DNA TGCGCCAGCAGCTCGGTAGTAATACCGGGACAGGGGGCGGGCGAGCAGTACTTC. It translates to CASSSVVIPGQGAGEQYF.

This sequence joins TRBV15 and TRBJ2-7; weak D call: TRBD1 (7 bases). Trimming stripped 5 bases from V and 7 bases from J, with 21 bases between. This CDR3 region has 15 residues. Germline V gene sequence: CDR1 LNHNV, CDR2 YYDKDF (reference sequence). The DNA for the CDR3 is TGTGCCACCAGCCAGGGGGGCAGGGGGACCACTGAGCAGTACTTC. This codes for CATSQGGRGTTEQYF. The full variable domain, rest sourced from reference TRBV15 and TRBJ2-7, is DAMVIQNPRYQVTQFGKPVTLSCSQTLNHNVMYWYQQKSSQAPKLLFHYYDKDFNNEADTPDNFQSRRPNTSFCFLDIRSPGLGDTAMYLCATSQGGRGTTEQYFGPGTRLTVT.

The V call is TRBV10-3, the J call TRBJ2-3; D not resolved. Germline V CDR1 and CDR2: ENHRY, SYGVKD. The length of the CDR3 is 15 residues. Trimming cost V 3 bases and J 0 bases, with 10 bases left between them. The DNA for the CDR3 is TGTGCCATCAGTGAATACATCACAAGCACAGATACGCAGTATTTT. It yields the protein CAISEYITSTDTQYF.

The V gene is TRBV11-3, the J gene TRBJ2-7, with 7 bases that match TRBD1. The CDR3 covers 14 residues. The trim removed 5 bases at V and 2 bases at J, leaving 6 bases unmatched. Germline CDR1 is SGHNT and CDR2 is YENEEA. CDR3: CASSPSQGAYEQYF. The CDR3 DNA reads TGTGCCAGCAGCCCTAGCCAGGGGGCCTACGAGCAGTACTTC.

The chain employs TRBV4-1 and TRBJ2-5; TRBD1 is a possible D gene (6 bases). V lost 0 bases, J lost 1 base, and 9 bases lay in between. The CDR3 is made up of 15 amino acids. CDR1 is MGHRA and CDR2 is YSYEKL in the germline V gene. This CDR3 reads CASSQEDSLQETQYF. The CDR3 region has the DNA TGCGCCAGCAGCCAAGAGGACAGCCTCCAAGAGACCCAGTACTTC.

J is TRBJ2-1 and V is TRBV4-2; 7 bases agree with TRBD2. Germline V gene data show CDR1 as LGHNA and CDR2 as YNFKEQ. The CDR3 is 18 residues long. Trimming took 4 bases from V and 9 from J; bases not matched to a gene: 21. The CDR3 loop reads CASSREGSMLAGISEQFF. The DNA for the CDR3 is TGTGCCAGCAGCCGGGAGGGGTCTATGCTAGCAGGCATTAGTGAGCAGTTCTTC.

The chain combines TRBV6-5 with TRBJ2-4; tentatively, D is TRBD1 (6 bases). The CDR3 sequence is 12 residues long. Germline V gives CDR1 MNHEY, CDR2 SVGAGI. The CDR3 protein is CAAGVSKNIQYF. DNA for the CDR3: TGTGCGGCAGGGGTTTCCAAAAACATTCAGTACTTC.

This chain connects TRBV7-2 to TRBJ1-2; D may be TRBD1 (5 bases). Germline CDR1 SGHTA, CDR2 FQGNSA. The CDR3 is 15 amino acids. V lost 2 bases, J lost 6 bases, and 16 bases lay in between. The CDR3 here is CASSLLWGEGDGYTF. In DNA, the CDR3 is TGTGCCAGCAGCTTACTTTGGGGGGAAGGTGATGGCTACACCTTC. Drawing the rest from reference TRBV7-2 and TRBJ1-2, the complete variable domain is GAGVSQSPSNKVTEKGKDVELRCDPISGHTALYWYRQSLGQGLEFLIYFQGNSAPDKSGLPSDRFSAERTGGSVSTLTIQRTQQEDSAVYLCASSLLWGEGDGYTFGSGTRLTVV.

The CDR3, as DNA: TGTGCCAGCAGTCCCCTAGGCCAATATAGCAATCAGCCCCAGCATTTT. Protein product: CASSPLGQYSNQPQHF. The genes are TRBV6-6 and TRBJ1-5, with D uncertain. This CDR3 has 16 residues. V was clipped by 5 bases and J by 0 bases, with 14 bases between them. From germline, CDR1 is MNHNY and CDR2 SVGAGI (reference sequence).

The chain uses TRBV27 and TRBJ2-3; 7 bases are shared with TRBD1. The germline gives CDR1 MNHEY, CDR2 SMNVEV (reference sequence). The CDR3 sequence is 18 residues long. With 5 bases clipped from V and 2 bases from J, the junction kept 16 bases outside the gene matches. CDR3 DNA: TGTGCCAGCAGTCCCCTCCACAGGGGACGAGCGACCACAGATACGCAGTATTTT. The encoded protein is CASSPLHRGRATTDTQYF.

The gene calls are TRBV7-2 and TRBJ2-5, with D perhaps TRBD2 (6 bases). Germline-derived CDR1 and CDR2 are SGHTA and FQGNSA. The CDR3 covers 14 residues. Trimming removed 1 base at V and 0 bases at J, with 6 bases between. The CDR3 nucleotides read TGTGCCAGCAGCTTAGGCGGGAACCAAGAGACCCAGTACTTC. Translating gives CASSLGGNQETQYF.

This chain connects TRBV9 to TRBJ1-5; D is possibly TRBD1 (6 bases). This CDR3 region has 16 residues. Germline V gene sequence: CDR1 SGDLS, CDR2 YYNGEE. The V and J ends lost 0 bases and 6 bases respectively, with 16 bases between them. CDR3 residues: CASSVGPGQIGQPQHF. Written as DNA, the CDR3 is TGTGCCAGCAGCGTAGGCCCTGGACAGATAGGTCAGCCCCAGCATTTT.

The genes are TRBV11-3 and TRBJ2-2, with D perhaps TRBD1 (6 bases). The germline V and J ends were trimmed by 3 bases and 7 bases, with 15 bases remaining between them. Germline-derived CDR1 and CDR2 are SGHNT and YENEEA. The CDR3 extends over 15 amino acids. CDR3 in amino acids: CASSFDRQNYGELFF. The CDR3 DNA is TGTGCCAGCAGCTTTGACAGGCAAAACTACGGGGAGCTGTTTTTT.

This chain links TRBV9 with TRBJ2-5; perhaps TRBD1 as D (5 bases). CDR3 length: 13 residues. Germline CDR1 SGDLS, CDR2 YYNGEE. V dropped 1 base and J dropped 5 bases, with 9 bases sitting between them. DNA of the CDR3: TGTGCCAGCAGCGTACAGGGAATGGAGACCCAGTACTTC. Residues: CASSVQGMETQYF.

The V call is TRBV10-3, the J call TRBJ1-5, with unresolved D. CDR3 length: 13 residues. CDR1 and CDR2 from the germline V gene are ENHRY and SYGVKD. V lost 10 bases and J lost 5, with 15 bases in between. CDR3 bases: TGTGCCAGTGGGTCTTTGAGGGATCAGCCCCAGCATTTT. The encoded protein is CASGSLRDQPQHF.

The genes are TRBV7-9 and TRBJ2-4; unclear D gene. The germline V gene encodes CDR1 SEHNR and CDR2 FQNEAQ (reference sequence). V was cut by 6 bases and J by 0 bases, with 18 bases left in between. The CDR3 has 17 residues. The DNA of the CDR3 is TGTGCCAGCAGTCCAATGGGCCCAGTACTAGCCAAAAACATTCAGTACTTC. This sequence encodes CASSPMGPVLAKNIQYF.

The chain joins TRBV28 to TRBJ2-1; TRBD2 matches at 9 bases. Germline V gene lookup returns CDR1 MDHEN and CDR2 SYDVKM. The ends lost 5 bases at V and 6 bases at J; junction bases unmatched: 5. CDR3 length: 14 residues. CDR3 in DNA: TGTGCCAGCAGTCTGGGACTAGCCCTCAATGAGCAGTTCTTC. Translated, it gives CASSLGLALNEQFF.

The CDR3 region is CASSLTPRRFYEQYF. The CDR3 DNA sequence: TGTGCCAGCAGCTTAACCCCGCGGAGATTCTACGAGCAGTACTTC. The chain couples TRBV7-3 to TRBJ2-7; D gene uncertain. With 0 bases removed from V and 3 bases from J, the gap between germline ends came to 12 bases. The CDR3 extends over 15 amino acids. Germline V gene lookup returns CDR1 SGHTA and CDR2 FQGTGA.

The rearrangement links TRBV6-4 to TRBJ1-2; D perhaps matches TRBD1 (5 bases). V was cut by 6 bases and J by 3 bases, with 11 bases left in between. CDR3 length equals 13 residues. CDR1 and CDR2 (germline): MRHNA, SNTAGT. CDR3 residues: CASRAGMDYGYTF. As DNA, the CDR3 is TGTGCCAGCAGGGCAGGGATGGACTATGGCTACACCTTC.

The rearrangement uses TRBV5-1 and TRBJ2-7, with 12 bases aligning to TRBD1. This CDR3 is built from 17 residues. Trimming removed 0 bases from V and 5 bases from J; junction bases left unmatched: 9. Germline V gene sequence: CDR1 SGHRS, CDR2 YFSETQ. The CDR3 region has the DNA TGCGCCAGCAGCTTGGTATCTTCGGGACAGGGGGCCCACGAGCAGTACTTC. Its protein is CASSLVSSGQGAHEQYF.

This chain uses TRBV19 with TRBJ2-5; the D gene is possibly TRBD2 (5 bases). Per germline, CDR1 LNHDA and CDR2 SQIVND (reference sequence). Trimming pared 4 bases from V and 4 bases from J, leaving 16 bases between. The CDR3 has 15 amino acids. CDR3 sequence: CASSKSRVGRETQYF. CDR3 nucleotides: TGTGCCAGTAGTAAATCGAGGGTAGGTCGAGAGACCCAGTACTTC.

This chain joins TRBV29-1 and TRBJ2-3; 15 bases are shared with TRBD2. Germline CDR1 and CDR2: SQVTM and ANQGSEA. After removal of 5 bases from V and 1 base from J, the junction contained 4 bases not matched to a gene. This CDR3 spans 16 amino acids. The chain's CDR3 is CSVLGTSGGRTDTQYF. DNA of the CDR3: TGCAGCGTTCTCGGGACTAGCGGGGGGCGCACAGATACGCAGTATTTT.

V is TRBV28 and J is TRBJ2-3; 8 bases are shared with TRBD2. Germline CDR1 and CDR2: MDHEN and SYDVKM. The CDR3 has 17 amino acids. J lost 0 bases, V lost 4 bases, and 9 bases had no gene match. The CDR3 DNA sequence: TGTGCCAGCAGTTCCTCTCGGACTAGCTACAGCACAGATACGCAGTATTTT. This codes for CASSSSRTSYSTDTQYF.

Turning to this clone: Other nucleotide sequences from this sample produce the same CDR3. The chain uses TRBV7-6 and TRBJ2-1; 9 bases are shared with TRBD2. CDR3 length equals 15 residues. CDR1 is SGHVS, CDR2 FNYEAQ, per germline. J lost 8 bases, V lost 1 base, and 6 bases had no gene match. CDR3: CASSLGGRAVDEQFF. The CDR3 DNA follows: TGTGCCAGCAGCTTAGGCGGGAGGGCCGTAGATGAGCAGTTCTTC.

The CDR3: CASSLLSGRGYNEQFF. CDR3 nucleotide sequence: TGTGCCAGCAGCTTGCTTAGCGGGAGGGGCTACAATGAGCAGTTCTTC. This chain links TRBV7-8 with TRBJ2-1, with 11 bases matching TRBD2. This CDR3 region has 16 residues. Germline CDR1 is SGHVS and CDR2 is FQNEAQ. Trimming cost V 3 bases and J 3 bases; bases outside gene matches: 4.

The chain combines TRBV21-1 with TRBJ1-5. TRBV21-1 is deemed a pseudogene. This CDR3 spans 18 amino acids. CDR3 nucleotides: TGTGCCAGCACCCATAAATTCGGGCGAGGAGGTCTCAATCAGCCCCAGCATTTT. Amino acids: CASTHKFGRGGLNQPQHF.

This rearrangement joins TRBV5-1 to TRBJ2-7; 10 bases align to TRBD1. V was pared by 3 bases and J by 6 bases, with 3 bases of the junction left unmatched. Germline V gene sequence: CDR1 SGHRS, CDR2 YFSETQ. The CDR3 consists of 13 residues. Here the CDR3 reads CASSSGQGFEQYF. As DNA, the CDR3 is TGCGCCAGCAGCTCGGGACAGGGGTTCGAGCAGTACTTC.

This sequence joins TRBV5-1 and TRBJ1-2; TRBD1 is a possible D gene (6 bases). V lost 6 bases to trimming and J lost 2 bases, with 14 bases between them. Per the germline V gene, CDR1 is SGHRS and CDR2 is YFSETQ. The length of the CDR3 is 14 residues. Written as DNA, the CDR3 is TGCGCCAGCACTCCGACAGGAACAAACTATGGCTACACCTTC. This gives the protein CASTPTGTNYGYTF.

The chain employs TRBV2 and TRBJ2-7; TRBD2 aligns across 13 bases. V was clipped by 3 bases and J by 4 bases; unmatched bases: 6. This CDR3 is 16 amino acids long. Germline values: CDR1 SNHLY, CDR2 FYNNEI. CDR3 coding DNA: TGTGCCAGCAGTGACCCTCCGGGACTAGCGGGATACGAGCAGTACTTC. It encodes CASSDPPGLAGYEQYF.